Each of the 15 T cell receptor beta chains below was sequenced from the same sample in a study of blood T cell repertoires in COVID-19. TCRdb's table, derived via immunoSEQ multiplex PCR, lists solely in-frame clones and lacks some. This table has about 18,000 clones, nearly 90% appearing once. The sequencing input was peripheral blood. These receptors were taken from a man aged 55 to 70 with active COVID-19.

V gene TRBV27 combines with J gene TRBJ2-2, with D tentatively TRBD1 (5 bases). From germline, CDR1 is MNHEY and CDR2 SMNVEV (reference sequence). Between the trimmed V and J ends, which lost 6 bases and 8 bases, there was a span of 16 bases. The CDR3 extends over 14 amino acids. For the CDR3, the DNA is TGTGCCAGCAGGACGACTTGGGCAGGGGGGGAGCTGTTTTTT. It yields the protein CASRTTWAGGELFF.

The chain links TRBV15 to TRBJ2-1; perhaps TRBD1 as D (5 bases). Germline V gene data show CDR1 as LNHNV and CDR2 as YYDKDF (reference sequence). Trimming removed 3 bases at V and 15 bases at J, with 18 bases between. This CDR3 is 13 amino acids long. CDR3 in amino acids: CATSRGTDDGAFF. In nucleotides, the CDR3 is TGTGCCACCAGCAGGGGTACCGATGATGGGGCGTTCTTC.

This clone was seen only a few times. This chain links TRBV24-1 with TRBJ1-3, with D unresolved. The CDR3 totals 14 residues. Trimming left V 1 base short and J 4 bases short, with 7 bases between. CDR1 KGHDR and CDR2 SFDVKD come from the germline V gene. Written as DNA, the CDR3 is TGTGCCACCAGTGATTTAAACAGCGGAAACACCATATATTTT. This sequence encodes CATSDLNSGNTIYF.

The chain links TRBV5-4 to TRBJ2-7, with 7 bases aligning to TRBD2. This CDR3 is built from 15 residues. Germline V gives CDR1 SGHNT, CDR2 YYREEE (reference sequence). The ends lost 5 bases at V and 6 bases at J; junction bases unmatched: 14. CDR3 in amino acids: CASSFDWGGVREQYF. In DNA, the CDR3 is TGTGCCAGCAGTTTCGACTGGGGGGGAGTCCGCGAGCAGTACTTC. The variable domain in full, completed from reference TRBV5-4 and TRBJ2-7, reads ETGVTQSPTHLIKTRGQQVTLRCSSQSGHNTVSWYQQALGQGPQFIFQYYREEENGRGNFPPRFSGLQFPNYSSELNVNALELDDSALYLCASSFDWGGVREQYFGPGTRLTVT.

The rearrangement joins TRBV2 to TRBJ1-1; unclear D gene. V gave up 8 bases and J gave up 0 bases, with 16 bases separating them. This CDR3 comprises 15 residues. Germline V gene sequence: CDR1 SNHLY, CDR2 FYNNEI. The chain's CDR3 is CASRQQRVMNTEAFF. Written as DNA, the CDR3 is TGTGCCAGCCGTCAGCAGAGGGTAATGAACACTGAAGCTTTCTTT.

The chain uses TRBV4-3 and TRBJ2-2; TRBD2 matches 8 bases. This CDR3 has 16 residues. The germline V gene has CDR1 LGHNA and CDR2 YSLEER. V gave up 1 base and J gave up 4 bases; unmatched junction bases: 5. CDR3 DNA sequence: TGCGCCAGCAGCCAAGCGCGGGGGGCGGGCACCGGGGAGCTGTTTTTT. Its translation is CASSQARGAGTGELFF.

This chain joins TRBV10-3 and TRBJ1-6, with TRBD1 identical over 9 bases. There are 14 residues in the CDR3. In germline, CDR1 is ENHRY, CDR2 SYGVKD. The V segment lost 6 bases and the J segment 7 bases; nucleotides outside the gene matches: 4. As DNA, the CDR3 is TGTGCCATCAGCCGGACAGGGGAGAATTCACCCCTCCACTTT. This codes for CAISRTGENSPLHF.

V and J are TRBV27 and TRBJ2-7, with 7 nucleotides matching TRBD1. The CDR3 contains 17 residues. The junction had 15 bases not matched to a gene; V was cut back by 5 bases and J by 2 bases. Per germline, CDR1 MNHEY and CDR2 SMNVEV (reference sequence). For the CDR3, the DNA is TGTGCCAGCAGTCTCCCGGCCCCTCGGACAGGTCCCTACGAGCAGTACTTC. It is translated as CASSLPAPRTGPYEQYF.

V is TRBV19 and J is TRBJ1-2, with D unresolved. From germline, CDR1 is LNHDA and CDR2 SQIVND (reference sequence). With 3 bases removed from V and 8 bases from J, the gap between germline ends came to 10 bases. The CDR3 has 12 amino acids. The DNA for the CDR3 is TGTGCCAGTAGTATCAGAGGGAACGGCTACACCTTC. Translated, it gives CASSIRGNGYTF.

This clone is deemed hyperexpanded. The chain couples TRBV9 to TRBJ2-7; 7 bases align to TRBD1. This CDR3 has 14 amino acids. V was pared by 4 bases and J by 5 bases, with 9 bases of the junction left unmatched. The germline CDR1 and CDR2 sequences are SGDLS and YYNGEE. In nucleotides, the CDR3 is TGTGCCAGCAGCTTCACAGGGGCGGGCAACGAGCAGTACTTC. This encodes CASSFTGAGNEQYF.

The V call is TRBV12-5, the J call TRBJ2-3, with a weak D call TRBD2 (5 bases). The CDR3 extends over 12 amino acids. Trimming removed 7 bases at V and 3 bases at J, with 8 bases between. Per germline, CDR1 LGHNT and CDR2 FRNRAP. This CDR3 is CASAGETDTQYF. The CDR3, as DNA: TGTGCTAGTGCCGGGGAAACAGATACGCAGTATTTT.

The rearrangement joins TRBV11-3 to TRBJ2-3; 8 bases are a match to TRBD2. This CDR3 has 14 amino acids. After removal of 5 bases from V and 2 bases from J, the junction contained 3 bases not matched to a gene. Germline values: CDR1 SGHNT, CDR2 YENEEA. CDR3 region: CASSAGGPTDTQYF. The CDR3 bases are TGTGCCAGCAGCGCGGGGGGTCCCACAGATACGCAGTATTTT.

The genes are TRBV15 and TRBJ2-2, with 7 nucleotides matching TRBD2. This CDR3 is built from 17 residues. Germline trimming cut 2 bases from V and 4 bases from J; bases unmatched to any gene: 10. CDR1 and CDR2 (germline): LNHNV, YYDKDF (reference sequence). DNA for the CDR3: TGTGCCACCAGCAGACCGGTTAGGAGCGGGACCACCGGGGAGCTGTTTTTT. This codes for CATSRPVRSGTTGELFF.

The rearrangement joins TRBV6-5 to TRBJ1-1, with D possibly matching TRBD1 (6 bases). With 0 bases removed from V and 7 bases from J, the gap between germline ends came to 15 bases. This CDR3 contains 15 residues. The germline CDR1 and CDR2 sequences are MNHEY and SVGAGI. CDR3: CASSYSRGGGGEAFF. The CDR3 bases are TGTGCCAGCAGTTACTCGAGAGGAGGGGGGGGTGAAGCTTTCTTT.

V usage is TRBV10-3 and J usage is TRBJ1-1, with TRBD1 matching 8 bases. V shed 6 bases and J 1 base; nucleotides not matched to a gene: 10. CDR3 length: 16 amino acids. Germline V gene sequence: CDR1 ENHRY, CDR2 SYGVKD. The CDR3 DNA reads TGTGCCATCAGCCAGGCGACAGGGGCCCAGAACACTGAAGCTTTCTTT. Its translation is CAISQATGAQNTEAFF.